A selection of T cell receptor beta chains follows, all from one sample in a study of blood T cell repertoires in COVID-19. The repertoire was sequenced with immunoSEQ multiplex PCR; TCRdb's copy has only in-frame clones and lacks some. Of under 60,000 clones in the sample, approximately 87% are singletons; the top ten hold approximately 5%. The specimen was peripheral blood. The origin of the receptors is a human donor in a cohort sampled during active COVID-19. Both conserved end residues are trimmed from each CDR3.

V,J,CDR3
TRBV5-5,TRBJ1-1,ASSLQVGNTEAF
TRBV5-4,TRBJ1-2,ASSLGQGSYGYT
TRBV5-4,TRBJ2-3,ASSGGRGTTDTQY
TRBV7-8,TRBJ2-5,ASSLVKAGGAETQY
TRBV21-1,TRBJ1-6,ASSKADGQSAMGDNSPLH
TRBV9,TRBJ2-3,ASSPQSTDTQY
TRBV28,TRBJ2-7,ASSTDRPYEQY
TRBV25-1,TRBJ1-2,ASRGTGRYGYT
TRBV5-5,TRBJ2-7,ASSPTGSSYEQY
TRBV11-2,TRBJ2-2,ASTNQGFNTGELF
TRBV5-1,TRBJ1-4,ASSQAPNEKLF
TRBV5-1,TRBJ2-5,ASSSKGPQETQY
TRBV23-1,TRBJ2-5,ASNHQRQETQY
TRBV9,TRBJ1-6,ASSVGQNNSPLH
TRBV7-2,TRBJ1-1,ASSLAGVGGNTEAF
TRBV6-2/TRBV6-3,TRBJ1-5,ASSYSKQGNQPQH
TRBV27,TRBJ2-7,ASSGGPYEQY
TRBV6-5,TRBJ1-1,ASSSTGKKREAF
TRBV12-3/TRBV12-4,TRBJ1-2,ASSLRGGDGYT
TRBV3-1/TRBV3-2,TRBJ1-2,ASSQVRPGVYGYT
TRBV7-9,TRBJ2-5,ASSPTASQETQY
TRBV6-2/TRBV6-3,TRBJ1-1,ASSLSSRGAF
TRBV4-3,TRBJ2-3,ASSQGQGPQY
TRBV2,TRBJ2-7,ASRQGSAAEGY
TRBV10-3,TRBJ2-1,AISVGAGGFKNNEQF
TRBV7-2,TRBJ1-4,ASSRNRGLNEKLF
TRBV7-8,TRBJ1-3,ASRRGSGNTIY
TRBV24-1,TRBJ2-2,ATSDPSYDTGELF
TRBV6-5,TRBJ2-3,ASSLGSGVRTDTQY
TRBV7-3,TRBJ2-1,ASSLQGTTSYNEQF
TRBV6-5,TRBJ2-1,ASTGASGYNEQF
TRBV6-5,TRBJ2-2,ASAKTARNTGELF
TRBV18,TRBJ1-2,ASSPGRGAGYT
TRBV28,TRBJ2-3,ASSPGQGTDTQY
TRBV10-2,TRBJ2-5,ASSESGRGQTQY
TRBV19,TRBJ1-2,ATRQGALYGYT
TRBV19,TRBJ1-6,ASSKISGTANSPLH
TRBV4-3,TRBJ2-1,ASSQSLEYPYNEQF
TRBV19,TRBJ1-2,ASAGGTGYGYT
TRBV7-3,TRBJ1-6,ASSRLSQGTPLH
TRBV5-6,TRBJ2-3,ASRTSGRTDTQY
TRBV10-3,TRBJ2-7,AISESPGYEQY
TRBV10-3,TRBJ2-7,AIRPAGTPTSEQY
TRBV9,TRBJ1-2,ASSARTGSYGYT
TRBV18,TRBJ1-1,ASSPTAGAMETEAF
TRBV6-5,TRBJ1-1,ASSPFRGGEAF
TRBV3-1/TRBV3-2,TRBJ2-3,ASSQGWTSDTQY
TRBV6-5,TRBJ1-3,ASTRGGSAGNTIY
TRBV11-2,TRBJ2-6,ASTTPGANVLT
TRBV6-1,TRBJ2-1,ASSELGGGEQF
TRBV11-2,TRBJ2-3,ASSSSGGRGNTQY
TRBV28,TRBJ2-7,AIRLYQGAGYEQY
TRBV9,TRBJ2-2,ASSVRQLNTGELF
TRBV9,TRBJ1-4,ASSVVVRFHEKLF
TRBV7-9,TRBJ2-7,ASSLKAGASYEQY